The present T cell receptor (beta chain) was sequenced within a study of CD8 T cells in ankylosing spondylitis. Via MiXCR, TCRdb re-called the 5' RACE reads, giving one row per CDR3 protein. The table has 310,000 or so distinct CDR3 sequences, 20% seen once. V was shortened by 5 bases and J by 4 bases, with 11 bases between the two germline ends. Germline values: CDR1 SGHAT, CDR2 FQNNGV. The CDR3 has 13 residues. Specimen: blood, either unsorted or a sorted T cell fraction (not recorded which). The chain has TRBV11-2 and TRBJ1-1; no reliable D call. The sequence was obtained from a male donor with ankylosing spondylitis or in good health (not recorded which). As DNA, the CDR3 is TGTGCCAGCAGCCCACATGGTGGCACTGAAGCTTTCTTT. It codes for CASSPHGGTEAFF.